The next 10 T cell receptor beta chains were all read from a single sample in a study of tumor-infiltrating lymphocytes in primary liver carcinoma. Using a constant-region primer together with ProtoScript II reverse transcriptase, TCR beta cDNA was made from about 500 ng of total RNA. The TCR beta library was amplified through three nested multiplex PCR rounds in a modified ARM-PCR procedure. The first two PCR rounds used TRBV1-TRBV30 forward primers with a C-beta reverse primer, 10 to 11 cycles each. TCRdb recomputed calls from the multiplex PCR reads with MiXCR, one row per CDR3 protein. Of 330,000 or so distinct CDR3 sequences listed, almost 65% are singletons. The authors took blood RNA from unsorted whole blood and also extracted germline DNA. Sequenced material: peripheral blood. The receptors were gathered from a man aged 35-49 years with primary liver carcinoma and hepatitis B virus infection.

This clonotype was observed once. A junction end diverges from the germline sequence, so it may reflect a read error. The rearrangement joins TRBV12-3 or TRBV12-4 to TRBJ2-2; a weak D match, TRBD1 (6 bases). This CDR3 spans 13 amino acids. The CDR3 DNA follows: TGTGCCAGCAGCCCAGGGGCGGGCTGGGAGCTATTTTTT. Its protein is CASSPGAGWELFF.

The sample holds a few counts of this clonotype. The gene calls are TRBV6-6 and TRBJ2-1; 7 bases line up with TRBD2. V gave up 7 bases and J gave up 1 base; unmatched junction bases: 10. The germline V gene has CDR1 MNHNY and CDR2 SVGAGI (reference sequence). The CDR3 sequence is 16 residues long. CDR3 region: CASNSSGTRSYNEQFF. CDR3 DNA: TGTGCCAGCAACTCGAGCGGGACGCGGTCCTACAATGAGCAGTTCTTC.

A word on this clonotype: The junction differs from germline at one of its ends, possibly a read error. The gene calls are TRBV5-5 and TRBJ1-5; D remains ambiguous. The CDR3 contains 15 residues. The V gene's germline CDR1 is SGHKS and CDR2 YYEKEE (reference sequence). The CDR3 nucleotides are TGTGCCAGCAGCTTACAGAGCTATAGCAATCAGTCCCAGCATTTT. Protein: CASSLQSYSNQSQHF.

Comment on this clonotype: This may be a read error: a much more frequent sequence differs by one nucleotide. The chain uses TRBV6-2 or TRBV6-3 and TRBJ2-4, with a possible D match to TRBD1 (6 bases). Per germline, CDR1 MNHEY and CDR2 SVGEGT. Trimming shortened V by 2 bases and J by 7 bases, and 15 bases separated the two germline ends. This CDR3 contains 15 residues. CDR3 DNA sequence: TGTGCCAGCAGTTACCTCCGGGACATAACTAACATTCAGTACTTC. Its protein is CASSYLRDITNIQYF.

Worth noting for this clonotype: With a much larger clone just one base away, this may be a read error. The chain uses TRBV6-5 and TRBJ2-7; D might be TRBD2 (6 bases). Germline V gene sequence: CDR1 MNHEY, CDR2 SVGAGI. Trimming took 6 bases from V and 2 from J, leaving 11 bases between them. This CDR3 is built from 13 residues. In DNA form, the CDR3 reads TGTGCCAGCAGGTCCGGGACTGCCTACGAGCAGTACTTC. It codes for CASRSGTAYEQYF.

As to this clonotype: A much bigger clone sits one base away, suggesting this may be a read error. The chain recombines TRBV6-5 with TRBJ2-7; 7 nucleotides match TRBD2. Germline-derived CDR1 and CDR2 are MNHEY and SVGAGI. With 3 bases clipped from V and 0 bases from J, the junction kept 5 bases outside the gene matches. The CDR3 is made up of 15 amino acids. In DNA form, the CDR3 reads TGTGCCAGCAGTTATTCAGGCGGGAGCTCCTACGAGCAGTACTTC. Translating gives CASSYSGGSSYEQYF.

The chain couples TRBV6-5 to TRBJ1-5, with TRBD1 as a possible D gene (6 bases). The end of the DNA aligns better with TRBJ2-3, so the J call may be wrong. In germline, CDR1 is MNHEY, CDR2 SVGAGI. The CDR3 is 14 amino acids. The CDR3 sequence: CASSTAGAGQPQYF. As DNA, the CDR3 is TGTGCCAGCAGTACCGCAGGGGCGGGTCAGCCCCAGTATTTT.

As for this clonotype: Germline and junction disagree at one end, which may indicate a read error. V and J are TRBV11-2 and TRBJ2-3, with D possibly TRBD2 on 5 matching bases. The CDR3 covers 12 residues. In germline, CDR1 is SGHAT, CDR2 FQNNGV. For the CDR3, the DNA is TGTGCCAGCAGTATAGGAGCGGATACTCAGTATTTT. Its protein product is CASSIGADTQYF.

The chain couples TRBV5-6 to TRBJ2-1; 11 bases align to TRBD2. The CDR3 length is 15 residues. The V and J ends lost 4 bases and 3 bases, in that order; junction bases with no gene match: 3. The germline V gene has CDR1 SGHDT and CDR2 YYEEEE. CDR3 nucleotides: TGTGCCAGCAGCGGGGGACTAGCGGTCTACAATGAGCAGTTCTTC. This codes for CASSGGLAVYNEQFF. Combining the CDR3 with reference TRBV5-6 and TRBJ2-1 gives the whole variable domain DAGVTQSPTHLIKTRGQQVTLRCSPKSGHDTVSWYQQALGQGPQFIFQYYEEEERQRGNFPDRFSGHQFPNYSSELNVNALLLGDSALYLCASSGGLAVYNEQFFGPGTRLTVL.

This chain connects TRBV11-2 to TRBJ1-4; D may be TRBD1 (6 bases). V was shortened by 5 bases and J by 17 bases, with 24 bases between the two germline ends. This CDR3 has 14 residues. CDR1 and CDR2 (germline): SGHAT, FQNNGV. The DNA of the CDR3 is TGTGCCAGCAGCCGGGGGACAACTAATGAAAGACTATTTTTT. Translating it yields CASSRGTTNERLFF.